The 19 T cell receptor beta chains presented below share a single source sample, sequenced in a study of T cell repertoires in cytomegalovirus infection. TCRdb called the reads again in MiXCR, with one record for every CDR3 protein. The table lists 310,000 or so distinct CDR3 sequences, about a sixth of them singletons. Sequenced material: PBMCs. The receptors were gathered from a human donor in good health (CMV status not recorded). Some clones in this sample may be carry-over from other donors' samples.

This clonotype was seen ten or more times. This rearrangement joins TRBV7-9 to TRBJ2-3; 9 nucleotides line up with TRBD2. J gave up 1 base and V 4 bases, and 6 bases lay outside the gene matches. Germline loops: CDR1 SEHNR, CDR2 FQNEAQ (reference sequence). The CDR3 length is 16 residues. CDR3 loop: CASSSEQRGGTDTQYF. For the CDR3, the DNA is TGTGCCAGCAGCTCCGAACAGCGGGGGGGCACAGATACGCAGTATTTT.

This clonotype showed up just a few times. The rearrangement joins TRBV29-1 to TRBJ2-2; 7 bases agree with TRBD1. There are 14 residues in the CDR3. V trimming: 7 bases; J trimming: 0 bases; junction bases outside the gene matches: 5. Germline CDR1 and CDR2: SQVTM and ANQGSEA. The CDR3 coding sequence is TGCAGCGCAGAGGGGGCGACGAACACCGGGGAGCTGTTTTTT. This gives the protein CSAEGATNTGELFF.

This clonotype appeared many times. The J gene is TRBJ2-3, the V gene TRBV9; 7 bases map to TRBD1. CDR1 SGDLS and CDR2 YYNGEE come from the germline V gene. The CDR3 consists of 15 residues. V dropped 4 bases and J dropped 6; count of bases not matched to a gene: 11. The CDR3: CASSTRQGSLDTQYF. Here the CDR3 DNA reads TGTGCCAGCAGCACCCGACAGGGAAGTTTGGATACGCAGTATTTT. The whole variable domain, filled in from reference TRBV9 and TRBJ2-3, reads DSGVTQTPKHLITATGQRVTLRCSPRSGDLSVYWYQQSLDQGLQFLIQYYNGEERAKGNILERFSAQQFPDLHSELNLSSLELGDSALYFCASSTRQGSLDTQYFGPGTRLTVL.

The gene calls are TRBV12-3 or TRBV12-4 and TRBJ1-5; 9 bases align to TRBD1. This CDR3 is built from 16 residues. Trimming cost V 2 bases and J 3 bases; bases outside gene matches: 5. Here the CDR3 reads CASSLSTGGVNQPQHF. The CDR3 DNA follows: TGTGCCAGCAGTTTATCCACAGGGGGCGTCAATCAGCCCCAGCATTTT.

Ten or more counts support this clonotype. The chain couples TRBV6-1 to TRBJ2-5, with a possible D match to TRBD1 (5 bases). This CDR3 spans 16 amino acids. V was shortened by 2 bases and J by 5 bases, with 18 bases between the two germline ends. CDR1 MNHNS and CDR2 SASEGT come from the germline V gene. CDR3 amino acids: CASSEQAGMLGETQYF. For the CDR3, the DNA is TGTGCCAGCAGTGAACAGGCAGGGATGTTAGGCGAGACCCAGTACTTC.

The CDR3 region is CSARERGADTQYF. The CDR3 DNA sequence: TGCAGTGCTAGAGAACGGGGGGCGGATACGCAGTATTTT. The rearrangement uses TRBV20-1 and TRBJ2-3, with D possibly being TRBD2 (7 bases). Germline CDR1 reads DFQATT; CDR2 reads SNEGSKA (reference sequence). V lost 0 bases, J lost 6 bases, and 10 bases lay in between. The CDR3 spans 13 residues.

This clonotype occurred many times. The V call is TRBV7-2, the J call TRBJ2-3; D may be TRBD1 (6 bases). This CDR3 spans 16 amino acids. Germline V gene sequence: CDR1 SGHTA, CDR2 FQGNSA. V dropped 2 bases and J dropped 1 base, with 13 bases sitting between them. The CDR3 reads CASSLFKAGGTDTQYF. For the CDR3, the DNA is TGTGCCAGCAGCTTATTTAAGGCAGGGGGCACAGATACGCAGTATTTT. Using reference TRBV7-2 and TRBJ2-3 for the parts outside the CDR3, the full variable domain is GAGVSQSPSNKVTEKGKDVELRCDPISGHTALYWYRQSLGQGLEFLIYFQGNSAPDKSGLPSDRFSAERTGGSVSTLTIQRTQQEDSAVYLCASSLFKAGGTDTQYFGPGTRLTVL.

This clonotype was counted many times. The CDR3 loop is CASSSQGIEAFF. CDR3 DNA sequence: TGTGCCAGCAGCTCACAGGGGATTGAAGCTTTCTTT. V usage is TRBV11-2 and J usage is TRBJ1-1; TRBD1 aligns across 7 bases. This CDR3 spans 12 amino acids. V lost 4 bases, J lost 7 bases, and 3 bases stayed unmatched. Germline assignment: CDR1 SGHAT and CDR2 FQNNGV.

This clonotype showed up just a few times. The chain links TRBV3-1 to TRBJ2-1; the D is unclear. V was clipped by 1 base and J by 4 bases, with 8 bases between them. The CDR3 consists of 14 residues. Germline V CDR1 and CDR2: LGHDT, YNNKEL (reference sequence). CDR3 sequence (DNA): TGTGCCAGCAGCCAAGGGTCGAGGTACAATGAGCAGTTCTTC. Protein product: CASSQGSRYNEQFF.

This clonotype has a count of ten or more. This chain joins TRBV7-2 and TRBJ2-5; 11 nucleotides line up with TRBD2. Germline lookup yields CDR1 SGHTA and CDR2 FQGNSA. V gave up 4 bases and J gave up 5 bases; unmatched junction bases: 9. CDR3 length: 16 amino acids. The CDR3: CASSSTSGVRGETQYF. The CDR3 nucleotides are TGTGCCAGCAGCTCGACTAGCGGGGTTAGGGGTGAGACCCAGTACTTC.

This chain links TRBV10-3 with TRBJ1-3, with D hard to call. V lost 10 bases to trimming and J lost 0 bases, with 10 bases between them. Germline CDR1 ENHRY, CDR2 SYGVKD. This CDR3 comprises 13 residues. DNA for the CDR3: TGTGCCACCCGCCTGAGCTCTGGAAACACCATATATTTT. It is translated as CATRLSSGNTIYF.

This clonotype was picked up one time. This rearrangement joins TRBV24-1 to TRBJ2-2; 7 bases are shared with TRBD1. Germline V gene lookup returns CDR1 KGHDR and CDR2 SFDVKD. Germline trimming cut 9 bases from V and 5 bases from J; bases unmatched to any gene: 8. The CDR3 loop spans 14 amino acids. The CDR3 here is CATRGDSRTGELFF. CDR3 nucleotide sequence: TGTGCCACCCGTGGGGACAGCAGAACCGGGGAGCTGTTTTTT.

This clonotype was seen a handful of times. This chain connects TRBV28 to TRBJ2-7, with a weak D call TRBD1 (7 bases). Germline loops: CDR1 MDHEN, CDR2 SYDVKM. CDR3 length: 14 amino acids. Deletions cut 6 bases from V and 2 bases from J, with 14 bases between. DNA of the CDR3: TGTGCCAGCAGGGCGCAGGGGGGCCCCTACGAGCAGTACTTC. Translated, it gives CASRAQGGPYEQYF.

This clonotype was counted many times. The gene calls are TRBV7-2 and TRBJ1-1, with D perhaps matching TRBD1 (5 bases). V dropped 1 base and J dropped 4 bases, with 16 bases sitting between them. Germline V gene data show CDR1 as SGHTA and CDR2 as FQGNSA. There are 16 residues in the CDR3. The CDR3 nucleotides are TGTGCCAGCAGCTTAGGAGGGTGGGGCGGATTCACTGAAGCTTTCTTT. Its translation is CASSLGGWGGFTEAFF.

The genes are TRBV12-3 or TRBV12-4 and TRBJ2-1; 8 bases match TRBD2. This CDR3 region has 15 residues. V shed 8 bases, J shed 2 bases, and the junction held 8 bases outside the gene matches. CDR3 protein: CASFTTSGAYNEQFF. For the CDR3, the DNA is TGTGCCAGCTTTACTACTAGCGGTGCCTACAATGAGCAGTTCTTC.

The chain joins TRBV20-1 to TRBJ2-5, with D unclear. The CDR3 totals 13 residues. Germline V gives CDR1 DFQATT, CDR2 SNEGSKA (reference sequence). V was pared by 1 base and J by 5 bases, with 11 bases between. The CDR3 sequence: CSARAYALETQYF. The CDR3, as DNA: TGCAGTGCTAGAGCTTACGCGCTGGAGACCCAGTACTTC.

This clonotype has more than one count but fewer than ten. The chain carries TRBV28 and TRBJ2-7; 7 bases are shared with TRBD1. Germline values: CDR1 MDHEN, CDR2 SYDVKM. The J segment lost 7 bases and the V segment lost 4 bases, leaving 4 bases of the junction unmatched. This CDR3 region has 12 residues. The CDR3 is CASSYTGVEQYF. The CDR3, as DNA: TGTGCCAGCAGTTACACAGGGGTTGAGCAGTACTTC.

There are a few counts of this clonotype. The chain employs TRBV4-2 and TRBJ2-4, with D possibly TRBD2 on 6 matching bases. CDR3 length equals 16 residues. Germline lookup yields CDR1 LGHNA and CDR2 YNFKEQ. Trimming removed 0 bases at V and 1 base at J, with 10 bases between. The CDR3 DNA reads TGTGCCAGCAGCCAAGATATTCGGGGGGCCAAAAACATTCAGTACTTC. It is translated as CASSQDIRGAKNIQYF.

This clonotype was seen repeatedly, ten times or more. This chain connects TRBV7-2 to TRBJ2-7; D might be TRBD1 (6 bases). The length of the CDR3 is 15 residues. Germline V gene sequence: CDR1 SGHTA, CDR2 FQGNSA. Trimming pared 1 base from V and 2 bases from J, leaving 12 bases between. The CDR3 spells CASSLVAGDPYEQYF. As DNA, the CDR3 is TGTGCCAGCAGCTTAGTGGCAGGGGACCCCTACGAGCAGTACTTC. The entire variable domain, with the rest obtained from reference TRBV7-2 and TRBJ2-7, is as follows: GAGVSQSPSNKVTEKGKDVELRCDPISGHTALYWYRQSLGQGLEFLIYFQGNSAPDKSGLPSDRFSAERTGGSVSTLTIQRTQQEDSAVYLCASSLVAGDPYEQYFGPGTRLTVT.